One sample yielded the 30 T cell receptor beta chains listed below, sequenced in a study of blood T cells in healthy people across ages. Primed by a sample-barcoded 5' primer and a J-beta primer mix, a second PCR proceeded for about 6 to 11 cycles. TCRdb recomputed calls from the 5' RACE reads with MiXCR, one row per CDR3 protein. The table lists 450,000 to 600,000 distinct CDR3 sequences, about 27% of them singletons. In addition, the sample was reused for a study of T cells of mothers and their children.

The sample consisted of blood. The receptor source for this set is a boy younger than 10 in good health.

To note about this clonotype: The junction shows a germline mismatch at one end, possibly a read error. The V gene is TRBV9, the J gene TRBJ2-1, with D perhaps TRBD2 (6 bases). Germline V gene data show CDR1 as SGDLS and CDR2 as YYNGEE. The CDR3 contains 14 residues. The CDR3 region is CASSPRGGNNEQFF. The CDR3 DNA reads TGTGCCAGCAGCCCTCGTGGAGGGAACAACGAGCAGTTCTTC.

The chain employs TRBV7-9 and TRBJ1-5; TRBD1 aligns across 9 bases. Germline CDR1 is SEHNR and CDR2 is FQNEAQ (reference sequence). The CDR3 has 15 residues. V lost 5 bases, J lost 6 bases, and 8 bases stayed unmatched. CDR3 nucleotide sequence: TGTGCCAGCAGCCCGGACAGGGGACCGGGTCAGCCCCAGCATTTT. It translates to CASSPDRGPGQPQHF.

CDR3 sequence (DNA): TGTGCCAGCAGAGCCAGCTCGGGACAGGGGAAGTTGGAGCAGTACTTC. Translation gives CASRASSGQGKLEQYF. The rearrangement joins TRBV6-5 to TRBJ2-7; TRBD1 matches 10 bases. Germline CDR1 is MNHEY and CDR2 is SVGAGI. Unmatched junction bases numbered 15, after V lost 6 bases and J lost 7 bases. CDR3 length: 16 amino acids.

This chain joins TRBV4-3 and TRBJ2-7; the D is unclear. This CDR3 is 14 amino acids long. V shed 4 bases and J shed 2 bases, with 12 bases lying between them. Germline V gene lookup returns CDR1 LGHNA and CDR2 YSLEER. DNA of the CDR3: TGCGCCAGCAGCCCTTTCGTAGGCGCCTACGAGCAGTACTTC. This codes for CASSPFVGAYEQYF.

This clonotype was seen many times. The chain uses TRBV30 and TRBJ2-7, with 11 bases fitting TRBD2. Trimming took 2 bases from V and 4 from J; bases not matched to a gene: 7. The CDR3 is made up of 15 amino acids. CDR1 GTSNPN and CDR2 SVGIG come from the germline V gene (reference sequence). In DNA form, the CDR3 reads TGTGCCTGGAGTCAACTAGCGGGAGATCTGTACGAGCAGTACTTC. It specifies CAWSQLAGDLYEQYF. The variable domain in full, with the rest retrieved from reference TRBV30 and TRBJ2-7, is SQTIHQWPATLVQPVGSPLSLECTVEGTSNPNLYWYRQAAGRGLQLLFYSVGIGQISSEVPQNLSASRPQDRQFILSSKKLLLSDSGFYLCAWSQLAGDLYEQYFGPGTRLTVT.

This clonotype was counted a few times. V gene TRBV28 combines with J gene TRBJ1-2; D not resolved. Trimming took 2 bases from V and 4 from J, leaving 11 bases between them. CDR3 length equals 14 residues. Per the germline V gene, CDR1 is MDHEN and CDR2 is SYDVKM. CDR3: CASSLGGTIYGYTF. In DNA form, the CDR3 reads TGTGCCAGCAGTTTAGGCGGTACTATCTATGGCTACACCTTC.

This rearrangement joins TRBV29-1 to TRBJ2-5; 7 positions agree with TRBD2. The germline gives CDR1 SQVTM, CDR2 ANQGSEA. This CDR3 spans 14 amino acids. After removal of 8 bases from V and 4 bases from J, the junction contained 13 bases not matched to a gene. DNA for the CDR3: TGCAGCCTCCAAGCGGGGCGAAGCAGAGAGACCCAGTACTTC. It encodes CSLQAGRSRETQYF.

The rearrangement links TRBV6-5 to TRBJ2-3; D unclear. The CDR3 covers 17 residues. Trimming shortened V by 0 bases and J by 4 bases, and 17 bases separated the two germline ends. Germline CDR1 and CDR2: MNHEY and SVGAGI. The CDR3 here is CASSYSVTGLRADTQYF. Written as DNA, the CDR3 is TGTGCCAGCAGTTACTCAGTGACGGGCTTAAGGGCAGATACGCAGTATTTT.

The chain links TRBV6-2 or TRBV6-3 to TRBJ2-1, with D hard to call. Germline V gives CDR1 MNHEY, CDR2 SVGEGT. The ends were cut back, 6 bases at V and 2 bases at J, with 8 bases in the middle. This CDR3 is built from 13 residues. DNA for the CDR3: TGTGCCAGCAGGCCGCCGGCCTACAATGAGCAGTTCTTC. This sequence encodes CASRPPAYNEQFF.

V gene TRBV3-1 combines with J gene TRBJ1-3; the D is unclear. The V gene's germline CDR1 is LGHDT and CDR2 YNNKEL (reference sequence). The CDR3 loop spans 16 amino acids. With 0 bases removed from V and 0 bases from J, the gap between germline ends came to 9 bases. CDR3 DNA: TGTGCCAGCAGCCAAGAGGCATACCGCTCTGGAAACACCATATATTTT. It translates to CASSQEAYRSGNTIYF.

The rearrangement joins TRBV9 to TRBJ2-1; 11 bases map to TRBD2. CDR3 length: 16 amino acids. The germline gives CDR1 SGDLS, CDR2 YYNGEE. The V and J ends lost 3 bases and 6 bases, in that order; junction bases with no gene match: 8. This chain's CDR3 is CASSAHSGRAFNEQFF. For the CDR3, the DNA is TGTGCCAGCAGCGCTCATAGCGGGAGGGCCTTCAATGAGCAGTTCTTC.

The chain couples TRBV2 to TRBJ2-1, with 7 nucleotides matching TRBD2. In germline, CDR1 is SNHLY, CDR2 FYNNEI. With V trimmed by 7 bases and J by 4 bases, 7 bases remained unmatched. This CDR3 is 14 amino acids long. CDR3: CASKGLAVYNEQFF. In DNA, the CDR3 is TGTGCCAGCAAGGGTCTAGCGGTTTACAATGAGCAGTTCTTC.

With respect to this clonotype: Sequence at one end of the junction differs from germline and may be a read error. This chain joins TRBV5-1 and TRBJ1-1; TRBD1 might be the D (6 bases). This CDR3 region has 16 residues. In germline, CDR1 is SGHRS, CDR2 YFSETQ. The CDR3 nucleotides are TGCGCCAGCAGCTTGGCCGGGGGGCAGAAGAACACGGAAGCTTTCTTT. This encodes CASSLAGGQKNTEAFF.

This clonotype was seen just once. The gene calls are TRBV20-1 and TRBJ2-1; 10 nucleotides align to TRBD1. The CDR3 is made up of 14 amino acids. The V segment lost 6 bases and the J segment 4 bases; nucleotides outside the gene matches: 6. The germline gives CDR1 DFQATT, CDR2 SNEGSKA (reference sequence). This chain's CDR3 is CSAQTGGAYNEQFF. The DNA of the CDR3 is TGCAGTGCGCAGACAGGGGGCGCTTACAATGAGCAGTTCTTC.

This clonotype was seen a few times. The V call is TRBV4-2, the J call TRBJ2-5, with 10 bases matching TRBD2. CDR3 size: 17 residues. Germline V lookup: CDR1 LGHNA, CDR2 YNFKEQ. The V and J ends lost 0 bases and 2 bases, in that order; junction bases with no gene match: 6. The CDR3 sequence is CASSQDDTSGAQETQYF. The CDR3 bases are TGTGCCAGCAGCCAAGATGACACTAGCGGGGCACAAGAGACCCAGTACTTC.

The chain links TRBV18 to TRBJ2-5, with D maybe TRBD2 (6 bases). The J call may be incorrect, as the DNA end agrees better with TRBJ2-7. This CDR3 has 15 amino acids. CDR1 is KGHSH, CDR2 LQKENI, per germline. The DNA of the CDR3 is TGTGCCAGCTCATCTCCAATTAGCGGTTCCTACGAGCAGTACTTC. Translation: CASSSPISGSYEQYF.

This clonotype was counted between two and nine times. This chain uses TRBV27 with TRBJ2-5; D not certain. In germline, CDR1 is MNHEY, CDR2 SMNVEV (reference sequence). V gave up 6 bases and J gave up 2 bases, with 7 bases separating them. The CDR3 is 12 residues long. The CDR3 DNA is TGTGCCAGCAGGGGTGAACAAGAGACCCAGTACTTC. It yields the protein CASRGEQETQYF.

The V gene is TRBV6-5, the J gene TRBJ1-1; 10 bases align to TRBD1. Germline CDR1 reads MNHEY; CDR2 reads SVGAGI. The CDR3 loop spans 15 amino acids. V lost 2 bases, J lost 6 bases, and 6 bases stayed unmatched. The CDR3 spells CASSYGDRGSAEAFF. DNA for the CDR3: TGTGCCAGCAGTTACGGGGACAGGGGAAGCGCTGAAGCTTTCTTT.

The chain uses TRBV30 and TRBJ1-5; D remains ambiguous. The CDR3 spans 13 residues. The germline V and J ends were trimmed by 0 bases and 4 bases, with 7 bases remaining between them. Looked up from germline, CDR1 is GTSNPN and CDR2 is SVGIG (reference sequence). In DNA form, the CDR3 reads TGTGCCTGGAGTGTACAAGGGAATCAGCCCCAGCATTTT. Encoded protein: CAWSVQGNQPQHF.

This chain uses TRBV4-1 with TRBJ2-3, with 8 bases identical to TRBD2. The CDR3 totals 18 residues. Per germline, CDR1 MGHRA and CDR2 YSYEKL. The V gene end was trimmed by 0 bases and the J gene end by 0 bases; junction bases not matched to a gene: 8. CDR3 in amino acids: CASSQDERGIPSTDTQYF. CDR3 DNA sequence: TGCGCCAGCAGCCAAGATGAGCGGGGGATTCCTAGCACAGATACGCAGTATTTT.

Comments on this clonotype: One end of the junction is discordant with germline, which a read error may explain. In nucleotides, the CDR3 is TGTGCCAGCTCACCAAGGGCTATCCGCCAAGCGACCCAGTACTTC. As protein: CASSPRAIRQATQYF. The J gene is TRBJ2-5, the V gene TRBV18; D gene ambiguous. The germline V gene has CDR1 KGHSH and CDR2 LQKENI. The CDR3 totals 15 residues.

The table lists this clonotype with a few counts. The chain uses TRBV28 and TRBJ2-5; 7 nucleotides match TRBD1. Matching the DNA end better, TRBJ2-1 makes the J call doubtful. This CDR3 comprises 12 residues. Germline CDR1 MDHEN, CDR2 SYDVKM. The CDR3 reads CASTTQGTEQFF. The CDR3 nucleotides read TGTGCCAGCACCACACAGGGGACAGAGCAGTTCTTC.

The sample holds a few counts of this clonotype. The chain links TRBV4-1 to TRBJ2-6; D gene uncertain. The germline CDR1 and CDR2 sequences are MGHRA and YSYEKL. Deletions cut 4 bases from V and 3 bases from J, with 7 bases between. This CDR3 comprises 14 residues. CDR3 in DNA: TGCGCCAGCAGCCCCTGGCTTGGGGCCAACGTCCTGACTTTC. Translation: CASSPWLGANVLTF.

The genes are TRBV5-1 and TRBJ1-1; D not resolved. This CDR3 has 15 residues. Trimming removed 6 bases at V and 1 base at J, with 16 bases between. Germline V gene lookup returns CDR1 SGHRS and CDR2 YFSETQ. This CDR3 is CASTLKPDPNTEAFF. CDR3 DNA: TGCGCCAGCACACTAAAGCCGGATCCGAACACTGAAGCTTTCTTT.

This clonotype has a handful of counts. The chain carries TRBV11-2 and TRBJ2-7, with D perhaps given as TRBD1 or TRBD2 (5 bases each). CDR3 length: 14 amino acids. The V and J ends lost 4 bases and 3 bases respectively, with 13 bases between them. CDR1 is SGHAT, CDR2 FQNNGV, per germline. The CDR3 DNA reads TGTGCCAGCAGCTGGGACGCAACCTTCTACGAGCAGTACTTC. Translated, it gives CASSWDATFYEQYF.

This clonotype was counted only a few times. V gene TRBV7-9 combines with J gene TRBJ2-1; D assignment may be TRBD1 or TRBD2 (5 bases each). The germline V gene encodes CDR1 SEHNR and CDR2 FQNEAQ (reference sequence). The CDR3 loop spans 12 amino acids. The V end lost 3 bases, the J end lost 9 bases, and 9 bases lay between the germline ends. The CDR3 spells CASSLGTVEQFF. CDR3 bases: TGTGCCAGCAGCTTGGGGACGGTTGAGCAGTTCTTC. Full variable domain (rest looked up from reference TRBV7-9 and TRBJ2-1): DTGVSQNPRHKITKRGQNVTFRCDPISEHNRLYWYRQTLGQGPEFLTYFQNEAQLEKSRLLSDRFSAERPKGSFSTLEIQRTEQGDSAMYLCASSLGTVEQFFGPGTRLTVL.

The sample holds a few counts of this clonotype. The chain joins TRBV9 to TRBJ2-5; TRBD1 aligns across 9 bases. Germline V gene data show CDR1 as SGDLS and CDR2 as YYNGEE. The CDR3 extends over 15 amino acids. The V segment lost 0 bases and the J segment 5 bases; nucleotides outside the gene matches: 5. DNA of the CDR3: TGTGCCAGCAGCGTAGGGGGGACAGGGTTGGAGACCCAGTACTTC. Its translation: CASSVGGTGLETQYF.

The rearrangement links TRBV7-8 to TRBJ2-1; TRBD2 agrees at 9 bases. This CDR3 has 17 residues. V lost 5 bases and J lost 5; bases outside the gene matches: 13. Germline CDR1 is SGHVS and CDR2 is FQNEAQ. The CDR3 sequence: CASSSSKREVAHNEQFF. The CDR3 DNA sequence: TGTGCCAGCAGCAGCAGCAAGCGGGAGGTGGCCCACAATGAGCAGTTCTTC.

This clonotype has more than one count but fewer than ten. The chain is built from TRBV27 and TRBJ2-5, with TRBD2 as a possible D gene (5 bases). Germline loops: CDR1 MNHEY, CDR2 SMNVEV (reference sequence). V shed 8 bases and J shed 1 base, with 11 bases lying between them. This CDR3 spans 13 amino acids. The CDR3 DNA is TGTGCCAGCCAAAGGAGGCCCCAAGAGACCCAGTACTTC. Its translation: CASQRRPQETQYF.

This clonotype has only a few counts. The chain has TRBV9 and TRBJ2-2; TRBD2 matches 10 bases. From germline, CDR1 is SGDLS and CDR2 YYNGEE. The ends lost 4 bases at V and 1 base at J; junction bases unmatched: 1. The CDR3 length is 15 residues. CDR3 bases: TGTGCCAGCAGCAGACTAGCGGGGAACACCGGGGAGCTGTTTTTT. Translating it yields CASSRLAGNTGELFF. Full variable domain (outside the CDR3, taken from reference TRBV9 and TRBJ2-2): DSGVTQTPKHLITATGQRVTLRCSPRSGDLSVYWYQQSLDQGLQFLIQYYNGEERAKGNILERFSAQQFPDLHSELNLSSLELGDSALYFCASSRLAGNTGELFFGEGSRLTVL.